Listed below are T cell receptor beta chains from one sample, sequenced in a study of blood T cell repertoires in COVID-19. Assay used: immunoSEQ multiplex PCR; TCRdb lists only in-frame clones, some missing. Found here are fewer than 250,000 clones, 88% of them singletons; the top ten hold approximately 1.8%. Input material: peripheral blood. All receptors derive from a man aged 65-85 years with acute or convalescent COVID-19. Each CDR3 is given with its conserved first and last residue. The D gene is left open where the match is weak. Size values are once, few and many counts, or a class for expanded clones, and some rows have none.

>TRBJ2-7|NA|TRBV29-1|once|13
TGCAGCGTTGTAGCGGAGTATACCTACGAGCAGTACTTC
CSVVAEYTYEQYF
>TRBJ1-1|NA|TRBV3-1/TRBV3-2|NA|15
TGTGCCAGCAGCCAATTATTTGGCGGAGACACTGAAGCTTTCTTT
CASSQLFGGDTEAFF
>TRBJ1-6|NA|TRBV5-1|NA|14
TGCGCCAGCAGCTTGCAAGGCGGTCGTACACCCCTCCACTTT
CASSLQGGRTPLHF
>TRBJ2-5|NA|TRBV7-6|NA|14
TGTGCCAGCAGCTTAGATCTGTACCAAGAGACCCAGTACTTC
CASSLDLYQETQYF
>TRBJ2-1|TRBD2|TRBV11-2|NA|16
TGTGCCAGCAGCCTCAGCGGGACTAGCAGGAACAATGAGCAGTTCTTC
CASSLSGTSRNNEQFF
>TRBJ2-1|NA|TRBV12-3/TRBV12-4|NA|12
TGTGCCAGCAGTTTACAGGGTCGTGAGCAGTTCTTC
CASSLQGREQFF
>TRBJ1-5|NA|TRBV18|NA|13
TGTGCCAGCTCACCAGGACAGAATCAGCCCCAGCATTTT
CASSPGQNQPQHF
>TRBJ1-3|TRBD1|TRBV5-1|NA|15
TGCGCCAGCAGCTCGGGACAGGGCCTTGGAAACACCATATATTTT
CASSSGQGLGNTIYF
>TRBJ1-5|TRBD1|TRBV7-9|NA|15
TGTGCCAGCAGCTTAGGGTCAGGGGGCCAACAGCCCCAGCATTTT
CASSLGSGGQQPQHF
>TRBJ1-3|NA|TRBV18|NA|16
TGTGCCAGCTCACCACCTGTGGGCGCACCCGGAAACACCATATATTTT
CASSPPVGAPGNTIYF
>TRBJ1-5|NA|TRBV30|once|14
TGTGCCTGGAGTGGCAGGGTATCCAATCAGCCCCAGCATTTT
CAWSGRVSNQPQHF
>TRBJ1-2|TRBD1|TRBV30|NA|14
TGTGCCTGGAGCTACGGACAGGGTGGTAGAAGCTACACCTTC
CAWSYGQGGRSYTF
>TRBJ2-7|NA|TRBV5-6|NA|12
TGTGCCAGCAGTTACCTAGGCGGCGAGCAGTACTTC
CASSYLGGEQYF
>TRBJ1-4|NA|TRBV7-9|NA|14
TGTGCCAGCAGCTTAGTTCCAGTGGATGAAAAACTGTTTTTT
CASSLVPVDEKLFF
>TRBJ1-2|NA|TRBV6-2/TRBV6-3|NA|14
TGTGCCAGCAGTTACTCAGCGGACAGCTATGGCTACACCTTC
CASSYSADSYGYTF
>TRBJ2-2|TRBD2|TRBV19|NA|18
TGTGCCAGTAGTATAGGTGCTAGCGGGAGGGCGAACACCGGGGAGCTGTTTTTT
CASSIGASGRANTGELFF
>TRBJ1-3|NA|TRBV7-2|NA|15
TGTGCCAGCAGCAATCCGACAGTCTCTGGAAACACCATATATTTT
CASSNPTVSGNTIYF
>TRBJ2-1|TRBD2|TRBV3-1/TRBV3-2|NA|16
TGTGCCAGCAGCCAAATGTCTAGCGGGACCTACAATGAGCAGTTCTTC
CASSQMSSGTYNEQFF
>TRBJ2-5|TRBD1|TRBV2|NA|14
TGTGCCAGCAGTGAAACAGGGGTCCAAGAGACCCAGTACTTC
CASSETGVQETQYF
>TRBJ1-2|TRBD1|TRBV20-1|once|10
TGCAGTGCTGGACAGGATGGCTACACCTTC
CSAGQDGYTF
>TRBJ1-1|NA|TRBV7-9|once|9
TGTGCCAGCAGCTCCGGAGCTTTCTTT
CASSSGAFF
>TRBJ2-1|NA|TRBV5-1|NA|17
TGCGCCAGCAGCTTGGCCGGCCGCGGAGCCTCTGACAATGAGCAGTTCTTC
CASSLAGRGASDNEQFF
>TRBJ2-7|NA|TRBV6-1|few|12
TGTGCCAGCAGCGAAGGACTTTACGAGCAGTACTTC
CASSEGLYEQYF
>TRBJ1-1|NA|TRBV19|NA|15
TGTGCCAGTACCCCAATTGACATACTGAACACTGAAGCTTTCTTT
CASTPIDILNTEAFF
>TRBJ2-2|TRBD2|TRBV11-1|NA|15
TGTGCCAGCAGCCGCCGGGGCGGGAGTACCGGGGAGCTGTTTTTT
CASSRRGGSTGELFF
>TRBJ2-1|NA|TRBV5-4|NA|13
TGTGCCAGCAGCTTGGCCCTCACGGGGAAGGGGGTCTTC
CASSLALTGKGVF
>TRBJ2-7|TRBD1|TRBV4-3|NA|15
TGCGCCAGCAGCCAAGATTTGGGACAGACCTACGAGCAGTACTTC
CASSQDLGQTYEQYF
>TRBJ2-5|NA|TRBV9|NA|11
TGTGCCAGCAGCGGCGGAGAGACCCAGTACTTC
CASSGGETQYF